This TCR beta chain is drawn from a study of low-dose radiotherapy and immunotherapy resistance in tumors. Gene-specific TRAV and TRBV primers were used for first-strand cDNA, covering alpha and beta chains. TCR amplification involved around 22 PCR cycles with a constant-region primer and V-primer adapter. Isolated mRNA was amplified by in vitro transcription. TCRdb processed the reads anew with MiXCR; each CDR3 protein has one entry. The repertoire has 100,000 or so distinct CDR3 sequences, 20% of them found once; the top ten carry approximately 4%. The germline CDR1 and CDR2 sequences are SGHAT and FQNNGV. There are 15 residues in the CDR3. The V gene end was trimmed by 2 bases and the J gene end by 3 bases; junction bases not matched to a gene: 4. Time point meaning: after trial treatment. Treatment denoted: LDRT plus nivolumab, ipilimumab, low-dose cyclophosphamide and aspirin (RACIN trial). It was nivolumab, ipilimumab, aspirin, low-dose cyclophosphamide and low-dose radiotherapy that donors received.

This clonotype was counted at least ten times. The clonotype originates from a male donor with prostate cancer. This sequence joins TRBV11-2 and TRBJ2-3; TRBD2 matches at 8 bases. Specimen: PBMCs, collected after low-dose radiotherapy plus immunotherapy. The CDR3 DNA reads as TGTGCCAGCAGCTTATCCAGCGGGGGTACAGATACGCAGTATTTT. The encoded protein is CASSLSSGGTDTQYF.